The 30 T cell receptor beta chains reported below all come from one sample, sequenced in a study of cytomegalovirus exposure and HLA in healthy donors. Primers included in the PCR were 60 Vbeta and 13 Jbeta primers. TCRdb keeps only in-frame clones here, not all; method: immunoSEQ multiplex PCR. The sample lists 130,000 or so clones, around 66% occurring once. Sequencing input: PBMCs. Source of these receptors: a woman aged 40 to 50 in good health and CMV-seropositive.

DNA of the CDR3: TGTGCCAGTAGCACCGGGACAGGGGTCGATAGCAATCAGCCCCAGCATTTT. It codes for CASSTGTGVDSNQPQHF. This rearrangement joins TRBV19 to TRBJ1-5; 10 bases match TRBD1. Germline trimming cut 6 bases from V and 0 bases from J; bases unmatched to any gene: 8. Per germline, CDR1 LNHDA and CDR2 SQIVND (reference sequence). The CDR3 extends over 17 amino acids. Full variable domain (rest looked up from reference TRBV19 and TRBJ1-5): DGGITQSPKYLFRKEGQNVTLSCEQNLNHDAMYWYRQDPGQGLRLIYYSQIVNDFQKGDIAEGYSVSREKKESFPLTVTSAQKNPTAFYLCASSTGTGVDSNQPQHFGDGTRLSIL.

The chain couples TRBV11-2 to TRBJ1-1, with a weak D call TRBD1 (5 bases). The CDR3 consists of 11 residues. V shed 5 bases and J shed 7 bases, with 8 bases lying between them. Per germline, CDR1 SGHAT and CDR2 FQNNGV. The CDR3, as DNA: TGTGCCAGCAGCCGCGACAGTGAAGCTTTCTTT. Protein: CASSRDSEAFF. Supplemented by reference TRBV11-2 and TRBJ1-1, the full variable domain reads EAGVAQSPRYKIIEKRQSVAFWCNPISGHATLYWYQQILGQGPKLLIQFQNNGVVDDSQLPKDRFSAERLKGVDSTLKIQPAKLEDSAVYLCASSRDSEAFFGQGTRLTVV.

This chain links TRBV5-6 with TRBJ2-1, with a weak D call TRBD1 (6 bases). The CDR3 sequence is 17 residues long. V was shortened by 4 bases and J by 4 bases, with 21 bases between the two germline ends. From germline, CDR1 is SGHDT and CDR2 YYEEEE. The CDR3 sequence: CASSRRGQTGRYNEQFF. CDR3 coding DNA: TGTGCCAGCAGCCGCAGGGGCCAAACGGGGCGTTACAATGAGCAGTTCTTC.

CDR3 amino acids: CASSKDRDTRPNQPQHF. In nucleotides, the CDR3 is TGTGCCAGTAGTAAAGACCGGGACACCCGACCCAATCAGCCCCAGCATTTT. This sequence joins TRBV25-1 and TRBJ1-5; perhaps TRBD1 as D (6 bases). Trimming stripped 9 bases from V and 3 bases from J, with 24 bases between. The CDR3 runs to 17 residues. CDR1 and CDR2 from the germline V gene are MGHDK and SYGVNS.

V and J are TRBV6-1 and TRBJ1-2; 9 bases line up with TRBD1. CDR1 is MNHNS and CDR2 is SASEGT in the germline V gene. The junction had 12 bases not matched to a gene; V was cut back by 2 bases and J by 5 bases. The CDR3 loop spans 17 amino acids. DNA of the CDR3: TGTGCCAGCAGTGAATTAGCCCTTGGGACAGGGCCTTATGGCTACACCTTC. Protein: CASSELALGTGPYGYTF.

V is TRBV6-6 and J is TRBJ1-1; D is perhaps TRBD1 (5 bases). The CDR3 has 14 amino acids. Germline values: CDR1 MNHNY, CDR2 SVGAGI (reference sequence). Trimming pared 5 bases from V and 1 base from J, leaving 11 bases between. The chain's CDR3 is CASSRPTANTEAFF. In nucleotides, the CDR3 is TGTGCCAGCAGTAGGCCGACAGCGAACACTGAAGCTTTCTTT.

This sequence joins TRBV9 and TRBJ1-1; D is undetermined. The length of the CDR3 is 15 residues. V was clipped by 4 bases and J by 2 bases, with 15 bases between them. Looked up from germline, CDR1 is SGDLS and CDR2 is YYNGEE. This chain's CDR3 is CASSPMGRINTEAFF. The DNA of the CDR3 is TGTGCCAGCAGCCCGATGGGCAGGATCAACACTGAAGCTTTCTTT.

This clone has more than one count but fewer than ten. The J gene is TRBJ2-7, the V gene TRBV5-5; the match to TRBD2 covers 7 bases. Looked up from germline, CDR1 is SGHKS and CDR2 is YYEKEE (reference sequence). The V gene end was trimmed by 5 bases and the J gene end by 3 bases; junction bases not matched to a gene: 5. CDR3 length: 13 amino acids. As DNA, the CDR3 is TGTGCCAGCAGGGGGGGGACGGGCTACGAGCAGTACTTC. Amino acids: CASRGGTGYEQYF.

V usage is TRBV14 and J usage is TRBJ1-5, with 12 bases fitting TRBD1. CDR3 length equals 19 residues. Germline values: CDR1 SGHDN, CDR2 FVKESK. V lost 2 bases and J lost 2; bases outside the gene matches: 10. This CDR3 reads CASSQPGQGATIGNQPQHF. As DNA, the CDR3 is TGTGCCAGCAGCCAACCGGGACAGGGGGCAACAATAGGCAATCAGCCCCAGCATTTT.

This clone was observed a few times. The rearrangement links TRBV5-4 to TRBJ1-1; a possible D gene is TRBD1 (5 bases). Trimming took off 3 bases at V and 12 bases at J, with 15 bases between the two ends. This CDR3 contains 12 residues. Germline loops: CDR1 SGHNT, CDR2 YYREEE (reference sequence). CDR3 protein: CASSSAGGGPFF. CDR3 DNA sequence: TGTGCCAGCAGCTCTGCCGGGGGAGGACCTTTCTTT.

This clone was observed many times. The rearrangement uses TRBV5-6 and TRBJ2-1; TRBD2 matches 11 bases. V lost 2 bases to trimming and J lost 5 bases; unmatched junction nucleotides: 3. This CDR3 is 15 amino acids long. CDR1 is SGHDT and CDR2 is YYEEEE in the germline V gene. The CDR3 reads CASSLLLAGDNEQFF. In DNA, the CDR3 is TGTGCCAGCAGCTTACTACTAGCGGGAGACAATGAGCAGTTCTTC.

The V and J genes are TRBV6-5 and TRBJ2-1, with 12 bases lining up with TRBD2. Germline V gives CDR1 MNHEY, CDR2 SVGAGI. The length of the CDR3 is 15 residues. The J segment lost 5 bases and the V segment lost 6 bases, leaving 5 bases of the junction unmatched. CDR3 in amino acids: CASRTGLAGNNEQFF. DNA of the CDR3: TGTGCCAGCAGGACCGGACTAGCGGGGAACAATGAGCAGTTCTTC.

The V call is TRBV6-5, the J call TRBJ1-1; D gene unclear. The germline V gene has CDR1 MNHEY and CDR2 SVGAGI. This CDR3 has 15 residues. With 0 bases removed from V and 2 bases from J, the gap between germline ends came to 10 bases. In DNA, the CDR3 is TGTGCCAGCAGTTACTCGAGATTCGTCAACACTGAAGCTTTCTTT. It yields the protein CASSYSRFVNTEAFF.

This rearrangement joins TRBV28 to TRBJ1-1, with D possibly TRBD1 on 5 matching bases. V lost 7 bases, J lost 5 bases, and 14 bases lay in between. The germline V gene encodes CDR1 MDHEN and CDR2 SYDVKM. CDR3 length: 13 amino acids. CDR3 sequence reads: CASTQPPGTEAFF. The CDR3 coding sequence is TGTGCCAGCACTCAACCCCCAGGGACTGAAGCTTTCTTT.

This clone occurred once. The J gene is TRBJ1-2, the V gene TRBV5-1, with D maybe TRBD1 (6 bases). Trimming removed 1 base at V and 2 bases at J, with 12 bases between. There are 15 residues in the CDR3. Germline V gene data show CDR1 as SGHRS and CDR2 as YFSETQ. CDR3 nucleotide sequence: TGCGCCAGCAGCTTGACAGGGATCCAAAACTATGGCTACACCTTC. Translation: CASSLTGIQNYGYTF.

The V call is TRBV5-4, the J call TRBJ2-3; D ambiguous. Germline lookup yields CDR1 SGHNT and CDR2 YYREEE (reference sequence). CDR3 length: 14 residues. Deletions cut 4 bases from V and 0 bases from J, with 9 bases between. CDR3: CASSSSTSTDTQYF. CDR3 sequence (DNA): TGTGCCAGCAGCAGCTCTACCAGCACAGATACGCAGTATTTT.

This clone was observed a handful of times. The genes are TRBV6-5 and TRBJ2-7, with D hard to call. The V end was cut by 2 bases, the J end by 2 bases, with 7 bases between. CDR3 length: 13 residues. Germline V CDR1 and CDR2: MNHEY, SVGAGI. In DNA, the CDR3 is TGTGCCAGCAGTTACGAGGTTACCTACGAGCAGTACTTC. Protein: CASSYEVTYEQYF.

The chain joins TRBV6-5 to TRBJ1-2; 8 bases match TRBD1. The CDR3 loop spans 15 amino acids. J gave up 6 bases and V 2 bases, and 8 bases lay outside the gene matches. Germline V CDR1 and CDR2: MNHEY, SVGAGI. CDR3 DNA sequence: TGTGCCAGCAGTTACCAGGGGGCGAGTCTGAATGGCTACACCTTC. This translates into CASSYQGASLNGYTF.

This clone appeared once. This chain uses TRBV5-1 with TRBJ2-7; unclear D gene. The germline CDR1 and CDR2 sequences are SGHRS and YFSETQ. With 4 bases removed from V and 2 bases from J, the gap between germline ends came to 16 bases. This CDR3 has 15 amino acids. CDR3 region: CASSLALGDTYEQYF. The CDR3 DNA is TGCGCCAGCAGCCTTGCTCTAGGTGATACCTACGAGCAGTACTTC.

The chain combines TRBV5-1 with TRBJ1-4; D remains ambiguous. The V end lost 0 bases, the J end lost 3 bases, and 9 bases lay between the germline ends. Germline-derived CDR1 and CDR2 are SGHRS and YFSETQ. The CDR3 covers 15 residues. This CDR3 reads CASSLGSGPNEKLFF. For the CDR3, the DNA is TGCGCCAGCAGCTTGGGTAGTGGGCCTAATGAAAAACTGTTTTTT.

This clone was observed a few times. V usage is TRBV27 and J usage is TRBJ2-5; possibly TRBD1 for D (6 bases). Looked up from germline, CDR1 is MNHEY and CDR2 is SMNVEV (reference sequence). V lost 2 bases, J lost 3 bases, and 10 bases lay in between. This CDR3 contains 14 residues. The CDR3 DNA reads as TGTGCCAGCAGTTTAATGGGGGCGGAAGAGACCCAGTACTTC. Amino acids: CASSLMGAEETQYF.

This chain links TRBV27 with TRBJ2-7, with 9 positions matching TRBD2. This CDR3 is 16 amino acids long. V trimming: 3 bases; J trimming: 3 bases; junction bases outside the gene matches: 9. Looked up from germline, CDR1 is MNHEY and CDR2 is SMNVEV (reference sequence). As DNA, the CDR3 is TGTGCCAGCAGTTTTGGAGGTGCTAGCGGGGTCTACGAGCAGTACTTC. Translated: CASSFGGASGVYEQYF.

This clone was counted a few times. This chain's CDR3 is CASSAQGGNTEAFF. Written as DNA, the CDR3 is TGTGCCAGCAGTGCCCAGGGGGGCAACACTGAAGCTTTCTTT. The rearrangement joins TRBV6-6 to TRBJ1-1; TRBD1 matches 7 bases. The CDR3 has 14 amino acids. J gave up 2 bases and V 5 bases, and 5 bases lay outside the gene matches. Germline V gene data show CDR1 as MNHNY and CDR2 as SVGAGI (reference sequence).

The chain links TRBV27 to TRBJ2-2; TRBD2 agrees at 7 bases. The CDR3 contains 14 residues. From germline, CDR1 is MNHEY and CDR2 SMNVEV (reference sequence). Trimming cost V 4 bases and J 7 bases; bases outside gene matches: 6. The CDR3, as DNA: TGTGCCAGCAGTTCGGGGGGTTTCGTCGGGGAGCTGTTTTTT. Its protein is CASSSGGFVGELFF.

There are a few counts of this clone. The CDR3 loop is CASSLEGQNTEAFF. In nucleotides, the CDR3 is TGTGCCAGCAGCTTAGAGGGACAGAACACTGAAGCTTTCTTT. This chain joins TRBV7-9 and TRBJ1-1; tentative D call: TRBD1 (6 bases). The V end lost 1 base, the J end lost 1 base, and 7 bases lay between the germline ends. Germline values: CDR1 SEHNR, CDR2 FQNEAQ (reference sequence). This CDR3 has 14 amino acids.

The chain employs TRBV5-1 and TRBJ2-3; 11 nucleotides match TRBD2. V shed 4 bases and J 3 bases; nucleotides not matched to a gene: 19. This CDR3 region has 20 residues. Germline V gives CDR1 SGHRS, CDR2 YFSETQ. In nucleotides, the CDR3 is TGCGCCAGCAGCGGGACCAGGCGGCTAGCGGGGGGAAGGTATACAGATACGCAGTATTTT. This codes for CASSGTRRLAGGRYTDTQYF. The full variable domain, with the rest looked up from reference TRBV5-1 and TRBJ2-3, is KAGVTQTPRYLIKTRGQQVTLSCSPISGHRSVSWYQQTPGQGLQFLFEYFSETQRNKGNFPGRFSGRQFSNSRSEMNVSTLELGDSALYLCASSGTRRLAGGRYTDTQYFGPGTRLTVL.

V is TRBV6-5 and J is TRBJ1-1, with D hard to call. CDR3 size: 14 residues. Germline assignment: CDR1 MNHEY and CDR2 SVGAGI. V was pared by 5 bases and J by 1 base, with 11 bases between. The CDR3 sequence is CASSLDISNTEAFF. The CDR3, as DNA: TGTGCCAGCAGTCTCGACATCTCGAACACTGAAGCTTTCTTT.

V and J are TRBV12-5 and TRBJ2-5; D is possibly TRBD1 (5 bases). Germline V gene sequence: CDR1 LGHNT, CDR2 FRNRAP. CDR3 length equals 13 residues. The V gene lost 5 bases and the J gene lost 3 bases, with 10 bases spanning the gap. This CDR3 is CASGIQVEETQYF. The CDR3 region has the DNA TGTGCTAGTGGTATACAGGTAGAAGAGACCCAGTACTTC.

The chain joins TRBV13 to TRBJ1-6; no clear D. The CDR3 has 15 amino acids. Per germline, CDR1 PRHDT and CDR2 FYEKMQ (reference sequence). Trimming left V 2 bases short and J 5 bases short, with 10 bases between. In DNA, the CDR3 is TGTGCCAGCAGCTTATCCGGGGTAAATAATTCACCCCTCCACTTT. It is translated as CASSLSGVNNSPLHF.

The J gene is TRBJ2-7, the V gene TRBV29-1; 10 bases are shared with TRBD1. J lost 5 bases, V lost 7 bases, and 8 bases had no gene match. The CDR3 length is 13 residues. The germline V gene has CDR1 SQVTM and CDR2 ANQGSEA. The CDR3 spells CSALGQGHHEQYF. The CDR3 nucleotides are TGCAGCGCCCTGGGACAGGGGCACCACGAGCAGTACTTC.